This T cell receptor beta chain was sequenced in a study of Ad26.COV2.S vaccination and SARS-CoV-2 variants. The study's findings and limits: Researchers cautioned that TCR breadth and depth analyses may have underestimated total T cell responses. Higher spike-specific TCR breadth was found in vaccine recipients than in placebo recipients. The authors reported substantial breadth in spike-specific CD8+ and CD4+ T cell responses after vaccination. People who got the vaccine or the placebo had similar non-spike TCR breadth.

Germline V CDR1 and CDR2: LGHDT, YNNKEL (reference sequence). CDR3 length: 13 residues. Trimming stripped 4 bases from V and 6 bases from J, with 12 bases between. A few counts support this clone. Its specificity is unknown. Data came from immunoSEQ multiplex PCR; TCRdb stores just in-frame clones and leaves some out. The sample holds over 85,000 clones, 80% seen once. The source is a human donor who had recovered from COVID-19. J is TRBJ1-1 and V is TRBV3-1 (or the pseudogene TRBV3-2); D is undetermined. The source was peripheral blood, collected after recovery from COVID-19. The CDR3 is CASSRAGRAEAFF. The CDR3 DNA reads TGTGCCAGCAGCCGAGCAGGAAGGGCTGAAGCTTTCTTT.